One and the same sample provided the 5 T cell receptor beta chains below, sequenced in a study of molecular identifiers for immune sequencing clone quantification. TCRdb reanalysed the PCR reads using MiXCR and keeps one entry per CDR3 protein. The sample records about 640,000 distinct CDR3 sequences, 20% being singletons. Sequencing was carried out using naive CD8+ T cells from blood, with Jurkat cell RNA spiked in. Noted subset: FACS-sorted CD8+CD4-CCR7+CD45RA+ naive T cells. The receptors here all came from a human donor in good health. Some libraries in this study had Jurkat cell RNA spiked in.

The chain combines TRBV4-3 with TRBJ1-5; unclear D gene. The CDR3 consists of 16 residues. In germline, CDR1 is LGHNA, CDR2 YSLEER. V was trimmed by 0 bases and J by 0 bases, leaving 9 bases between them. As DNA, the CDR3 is TGCGCCAGCAGCCAAGATGCGGGTTTTAGCAATCAGCCCCAGCATTTT. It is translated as CASSQDAGFSNQPQHF.

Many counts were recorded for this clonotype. In DNA form, the CDR3 reads TGTGCCAGCAGTGACAGAGGTGCCACAGATACGCAGTATTTT. Its translation is CASSDRGATDTQYF. This sequence joins TRBV21-1 and TRBJ2-3; the DNA was not used to check the table's D call, TRBD1. TRBV21-1 is reported as a pseudogene. There are 14 residues in the CDR3.

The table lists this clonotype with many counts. The CDR3 sequence is CASSPMGLETQYF. For the CDR3, the DNA is TGTGCCAGCAGCCCAATGGGGTTGGAGACCCAGTACTTC. The chain employs TRBV14 and TRBJ2-5, with D uncertain. Germline V gene lookup returns CDR1 SGHDN and CDR2 FVKESK. Trimming removed 4 bases at V and 5 bases at J, with 11 bases between. The CDR3 totals 13 residues.

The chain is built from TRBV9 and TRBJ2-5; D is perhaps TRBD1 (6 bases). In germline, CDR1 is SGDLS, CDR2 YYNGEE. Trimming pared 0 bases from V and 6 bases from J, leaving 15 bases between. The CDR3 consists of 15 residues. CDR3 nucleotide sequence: TGTGCCAGCAGCGTAGGGGTAAGGGGGAAAAAGACCCAGTACTTC. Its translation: CASSVGVRGKKTQYF.

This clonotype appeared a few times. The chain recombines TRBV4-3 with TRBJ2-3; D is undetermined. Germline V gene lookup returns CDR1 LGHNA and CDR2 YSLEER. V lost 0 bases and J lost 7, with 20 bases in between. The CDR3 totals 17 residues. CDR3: CASSQDRTSIVQYTQYF. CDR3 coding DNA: TGCGCCAGCAGCCAAGATAGGACCTCCATCGTCCAGTATACGCAGTATTTT.